The T cell receptor beta chain under discussion was sequenced for a study of post-analysis software for immune sequencing data (dated by TCRdb to 2013 to 2016). About the full investigation: Recorded disease courses included relapsing-remitting, secondary progressive and progressive-relapsing multiple sclerosis, with some patients lacking subtype annotation. Patient repertoires were compared against 11 previously published healthy control repertoires from donors aged about 6 to 27 years. A subset of samples was prepared in parallel using single-end sample barcoding, then pooled and co-amplified after Illumina adapter ligation.

To demonstrate the VDJtools post-analysis software, TCR beta repertoires were profiled from the peripheral blood of about 14 young patients with multiple sclerosis. The multiple sclerosis patients were children and adolescents between roughly 6 and 17 years of age. What the study reported, not specific to this receptor: The multiple sclerosis patient group was slightly younger than the control group. Compared with controls, multiple sclerosis patients had significantly lower normalized Chao1 diversity, a finding suggesting substantial peripheral T-cell clonal expansion. Direct clustering with F measure showed strong co-clustering of samples prepared in the same batch, prompting a batch-effect correction. A handful of TRBV segments, including TRBV5-6, TRBV5-1 and TRBV20-1, were significantly more frequent in patients than controls.

Library preparation employed PCR. Sequencing was performed on an Illumina HiSeq 2500. To reduce PCR and sequencing biases, unique molecular identifiers were incorporated into the TCR beta cDNA libraries. Per 1 to 10 million input T cells, 500,000 or so cDNA molecules were obtained, such that each molecule approximated one T cell. The patient libraries were prepared and sequenced with the same protocol used for the earlier healthy control dataset. Within a given batch, samples were prepared together, multiplexed and sequenced on the same HiSeq lane. The authors' pipeline ran thus. Raw barcoded reads were processed with MIGEC, and single-read molecular identifier groups were discarded before consensus assembly and CDR3 extraction. Clonotype tables were post-analysed with VDJtools, and diversity was normalized by down-sampling all datasets to the smallest sample size. In repertoire overlap clustering, CDR3 amino acid sequences, but not nucleotide sequences, were matched to correct batch-related cross-sample contamination. TCRdb ran its own pipeline on the public reads, namely fastp trimming at Q25 and MiXCR clone calling, and kept in-frame beta chains. CDR3 protein sequences are deduplicated, and each keeps its most common genes and DNA. These V and J calls originate from TCRdb's pipeline instead of the authors' own analysis. The sample contains around 770,000 distinct CDR3 sequences, about half of them found a single time. Jointly, the top ten make up approximately 4.4% of the sample.

The cysteine opens and the phenylalanine closes a CDR3 of 13 amino acids. Only the CDR3 DNA stays, 39 bases, in frame from base 1. The germline V gene provides CDR1 SQVTM and CDR2 ANQGSEA. The junction carries 12 bases between V and J, which are trimmed by 6 bases and 3 bases respectively. With regard to this clonotype: Its antigen is still unknown. No much larger clonotype is one base removed from it; base qualities were not supplied.

The clonotype originates from a girl under 18 with multiple sclerosis. The receptor chain draws on TRBV29-1 and TRBJ2-1; the D segment cannot be called with confidence. Input material: blood. At the DNA level, the sequence is TGCAGCGTCGTTACAGTGGGCTACAATGAGCAGTTCTTC. This encodes CSVVTVGYNEQFF.